This TCR beta chain was captured in a study of blood T cells in healthy people across ages. Alongside a J-beta primer mix, a sample-barcoded 5' primer served in a second PCR lasting about 7 to 12 cycles. Every cDNA molecule carried a tag from a template-switch adaptor bearing 12 random nucleotides. In TCRdb, the 5' RACE reads were re-called with MiXCR into one record per CDR3 protein. The table records 550,000 to 600,000 distinct CDR3 sequences, 47% of them present only once. Study conclusions and caveats: Investigators viewed diversity estimates from one million T cells as underestimates, the study reported.

This clonotype was detected only a few times. No antigen is known for it. Looked up from germline, CDR1 is MGHDK and CDR2 is SYGVNS. Trimming left V 6 bases short and J 5 bases short, with 13 bases between. The CDR3 is 13 residues long. Sequencing input: blood. The chain combines TRBV25-1 with TRBJ1-2; D not certain. This receptor was identified in a man older than 75 in good health. The CDR3 coding sequence is TGTGCCAGCAGCCTCTCAGAAAGTTATGGCTACACCTTC. Translation gives CASSLSESYGYTF.